A selection of T cell receptor beta chains follows, all from one sample in a study of T cell repertoires in cytomegalovirus infection. One entry per CDR3 protein, called by TCRdb with MiXCR from the reads. Of 680,000 or so distinct CDR3 sequences in the sample, roughly 35% were seen once. Sequencing was performed on PBMCs. Receptor source: a human donor in good health (CMV status not recorded). Some clones in this sample may be carry-over from other donors' samples. Both conserved end residues are part of each CDR3. A D gene is named only where the DNA matches it firmly. Clone size, where shown, is once, few, many, or a class for clones that have expanded.

TRBJ2-7 TRBD1 TRBV15 . TGTGCCACCAGCAGAGATTTAGGGACAGGGACCTACGAGCAGTACTTC CATSRDLGTGTYEQYF
TRBJ2-3 . TRBV7-2 . TGTGCCAGCAGCTCCATTCGCACAGATACGCAGTATTTT CASSSIRTDTQYF
TRBJ2-1 TRBD2 TRBV12-3/TRBV12-4 . TGTGCCAGAACCTTGCGGGGGACCGAGGAGCAGTTCTTC CARTLRGTEEQFF
TRBJ2-7 TRBD2 TRBV6-8 few TGTGCCAGCAGTTACTGGGCTAGCGGGAGGCAATCCTACGAGCAGTACTTC CASSYWASGRQSYEQYF
TRBJ1-5 TRBD1 TRBV7-2 . TGTGCCAGCAGCTTAACGGGACAGCCCCGTTATCAGCCCCAGCATTTT CASSLTGQPRYQPQHF
TRBJ2-1 . TRBV29-1 . TGCAGCGTTATTAAGGGATACAATGAGCAGTTCTTC CSVIKGYNEQFF
TRBJ2-1 . TRBV12-5 few TGTGCTAGTGCCCTCATCCATGAGCAGTTCTTC CASALIHEQFF
TRBJ2-2 TRBD2 TRBV12-3/TRBV12-4 few TGTGCCAGCAGTCCGGGGGGACTAAACACCGGGGAGCTGTTTTTT CASSPGGLNTGELFF
TRBJ1-2 . TRBV29-1 . TGCAGCGTCGCGGACGACAGGCACCTAGGGTATGGCTACACCTTC CSVADDRHLGYGYTF
TRBJ2-1 . TRBV12-3/TRBV12-4 . TGTGCCAGCAGTTTAGCCAGGGACCGTGAGCAGTTCTTC CASSLARDREQFF
TRBJ2-7 TRBD1 TRBV28 . TGTGCCAGCAGTCCCTTTCCGGGACAGGAGTACGAGCAGTACTTC CASSPFPGQEYEQYF
TRBJ2-1 . TRBV7-6 many TGTGCCAGCAGCCCCTCCCAGGGCTCGGGCAATGAGCAGTTCTTC CASSPSQGSGNEQFF
TRBJ2-7 . TRBV7-2 many TGTGCCAGCAGCTTAGGACAGCGAAAATACGAGCAGTACTTC CASSLGQRKYEQYF
TRBJ2-3 TRBD1 TRBV10-3 . TGTGCCATCTCGTCTCTGCAGGGGGACACCACAGATACGCAGTATTTT CAISSLQGDTTDTQYF
TRBJ2-7 . TRBV7-2 many TGTGCCAGCAGCTTTTCTAGGCGCGAGCAGTACTTC CASSFSRREQYF
TRBJ2-1 TRBD2 TRBV28 few TGTGCCAGCAGTTTCCCGGGACTAGCGGGAGGTAGCTCCTACAATGAGCAGTTCTTC CASSFPGLAGGSSYNEQFF
TRBJ2-7 TRBD1 TRBV28 . TGTGCCAGCAGAAAAGACAGGGTCAAAAGCGAGCAGTACTTC CASRKDRVKSEQYF
TRBJ2-4 . TRBV20-1 . TGCAGTGCTAGGGAACGGAGCCTAGCCAAAAACATTCAGTACTTC CSARERSLAKNIQYF
TRBJ1-3 . TRBV27 few TGTGCCAGCAGTTTCTCTCCTTCTCCGGGAAACACCATATATTTT CASSFSPSPGNTIYF
TRBJ1-5 TRBD1 TRBV19 . TGTGCCAGTAGTGATCACAGGGGGGGTCAGCCCCATCATTTT CASSDHRGGQPHHF
TRBJ2-7 . TRBV12-3/TRBV12-4 few TGTGCCAGCAGTTTGATAGGGGGCTACGAGCAGTACTTC CASSLIGGYEQYF
TRBJ1-1 . TRBV29-1 . TGCAGCGTTGAAGGGGTTGATTCGGGCCTGAACACTGAAGCTTTCTTT CSVEGVDSGLNTEAFF
TRBJ1-2 . TRBV4-2 few TGTGCCAGCAGCCAGTTTGGGGATGCCATGGGCTACACCTTC CASSQFGDAMGYTF
TRBJ2-2 . TRBV27 . TGTGCCAGCCAAGTGGCAGGGGTGGCCGGGGATCTGTTTTTT CASQVAGVAGDLFF
TRBJ2-1 TRBD2 TRBV11-3 few TGTGCCAGCAGCTGGGGGGGGGAGGGTGAGCAGTTCTTC CASSWGGEGEQFF
TRBJ2-1 TRBD2 TRBV7-6 . TGTGCCAGCAGCTTAGCGACAGGACTAGCGGGGGGTTCCTACAATGAGCAGTTCTTC CASSLATGLAGGSYNEQFF
TRBJ2-3 TRBD2 TRBV5-4 . TGTGCCAGCAGCTTGGACCCTAGCGGGGGCAGCACAGATACGCAGTATTTT CASSLDPSGGSTDTQYF
TRBJ2-1 . TRBV11-1 few TGTGCCAGCAGTTTAACCGGGACATCGGTAAAGATCTTC CASSLTGTSVKIF
TRBJ1-5 . TRBV6-5 few TGTGCCAGCACCGTGACGGCTTATAGCAATCAGCCCCAGCATTTT CASTVTAYSNQPQHF
TRBJ1-6 TRBD1 TRBV7-6 once TGTGCCAGCAGCAACACAGGGGGTGATAATTCACCCCTCCACTTT CASSNTGGDNSPLHF
TRBJ2-7 . TRBV6-5 . TGTGCCAGCAGTTACTCGGCGGTCCCCTACGAGCAGTACTTC CASSYSAVPYEQYF
TRBJ1-1 . TRBV7-6 . TGTGCCAGCAGCCCACGAGCGGGACTTAATGCTGAAGCTTTCTTT CASSPRAGLNAEAFF
TRBJ1-2 . TRBV12-3/TRBV12-4 . TGTGCCAGCAGTTTAATAGGGAGTGGCTACACCTTC CASSLIGSGYTF
TRBJ1-1 TRBD1 TRBV28 few TGTGCCAGCAGTTCCTGGACAGGGGGCACTGAAGCTTTCTTT CASSSWTGGTEAFF
TRBJ1-3 . TRBV19 . TGTGCCAGTAGTACCAAAAGCGGTAGTCCTGGAAACACCATATATTTT CASSTKSGSPGNTIYF
TRBJ1-1 . TRBV4-1 . TGCGCCAGCAGCCCCTCCGCGAGAGAGGGGGACACTGAAGCTTTCTTT CASSPSAREGDTEAFF
TRBJ2-3 . TRBV7-9 few TGTGCCAGCAGCTTAGGGGCCTTGACCACAGATACGCAGTATTTT CASSLGALTTDTQYF
TRBJ1-1 TRBD1 TRBV19 . TGTGCCAGTAGTACCCGGGACAGACGGAAAACTGAAGCTTTCTTT CASSTRDRRKTEAFF
TRBJ2-5 TRBD2 TRBV28 few TGTGCCACGCGGGGGGAGACCCAGTACTTC CATRGETQYF
TRBJ2-2 TRBD2 TRBV7-6 . TGTGCTAGCAGCCTGACTAGCGGGGATCTCACCGGGGAGCTGTTTTTT CASSLTSGDLTGELFF
TRBJ2-3 . TRBV18 few TGTGCCAGCTCAGTAAAAGATACGCAGTATTTT CASSVKDTQYF
TRBJ2-1 . TRBV19 few TGTGCCAGTACGGGCGCGCATCCTCCAGGGCCCTACAATGAGCAGTTCTTC CASTGAHPPGPYNEQFF
TRBJ1-2 . TRBV19 . TGTGCCACTAGTATAGATCTAAAGACAGCTAGACGAAACTATGGCTACACCTTC CATSIDLKTARRNYGYTF
TRBJ2-2 TRBD1 TRBV24-1 . TGTGCCACCAGGGACCGGGACAGGGACACCGGGGAGCTGTTTTTT CATRDRDRDTGELFF
TRBJ1-1 . TRBV6-5 few TGTGCCAGCAGTTACTCTCCGGCGAACACTGAAGCTTTCTTT CASSYSPANTEAFF
TRBJ2-6 TRBD1 TRBV7-6 . TGTGCTAGCAGCCGGGGGACAGGGGGCTCTGGGGCCAACGTCCTGACTTTC CASSRGTGGSGANVLTF
TRBJ1-2 TRBD1 TRBV7-2 many TGTGCCAGCAGCCCATCCGGGACAGCGAACCTCGGGGAAGGCTACACCTTC CASSPSGTANLGEGYTF
TRBJ1-2 . TRBV7-9 . TGTGCCAGCAGCTTAGGGGAGTATGGCTACACCTTC CASSLGEYGYTF
TRBJ1-5 . TRBV5-1 . TGCGCCAGCAGCCCGGGCCCCAAGATGCCGCCCCAGCATTTT CASSPGPKMPPQHF
TRBJ1-6 TRBD1 TRBV12-3/TRBV12-4 few TGTGCCAGCAGCCAGGGACAGGGGGTTTCACCCCTCCACTTT CASSQGQGVSPLHF
TRBJ1-1 . TRBV28 . TGTGCCAGCAGTTTATCTCGACAGGTTGAAGCTTTCTTT CASSLSRQVEAFF
TRBJ2-5 TRBD1 TRBV19 . TGTGCCAGTAAAGTATCGGGACAGGGAGACCGAGAGACCCAGTACTTC CASKVSGQGDRETQYF
TRBJ1-2 . TRBV28 . TGTGCCAGCATCCCTGCGGGCCTAACTAACTATGGCTACACCTTC CASIPAGLTNYGYTF
TRBJ2-2 TRBD1 TRBV12-3/TRBV12-4 few TGTGCCAGGGACAGGGAGAACACCGGGGAGCTGTTTTTT CARDRENTGELFF
TRBJ2-7 . TRBV7-6 many TGTGCCAGCAGTCCGGGACGGAGGATATCCGAGCAGTACTTC CASSPGRRISEQYF
TRBJ1-1 . TRBV6-5 . TGTGCCAGCAATCCCGGCCGACACACTGAAGCTTTCTTT CASNPGRHTEAFF
TRBJ1-6 . TRBV7-8 . TGTGCCAGCAGCCCTCAGACTGGCCTGAGCTCCTATAATTCACCCCTCCACTTT CASSPQTGLSSYNSPLHF
TRBJ1-3 . TRBV19 . TGTGCCAGTCACTTTGGATCTGGAAACACCATATATTTT CASHFGSGNTIYF
TRBJ1-1 . TRBV12-3/TRBV12-4 many TGTGCCAGCAGCTTCCTGAACACTGAAGCTTTCTTT CASSFLNTEAFF
TRBJ2-3 . TRBV10-3 . TGTGCCACGGGACAATCGGATACGCATTATTTT CATGQSDTHYF